These 9 T cell receptor beta chains originate from one sample sequenced in a study of T-cell reconstitution after alpha-beta-depleted transplantation in children. Preparing the TCRbeta library involved the use of unique molecular identifiers. One entry per CDR3 protein results from TCRdb running MiXCR on the PCR reads. The sample carries 490,000 or so distinct CDR3 sequences, roughly a tenth recorded once. The specimen was PBMCs, collected before TCRalphabeta/CD19-depleted stem cell transplant. These receptors all stem from a child under 10 years old with inherited bone marrow failure, due to receive a stem cell transplant.

Many counts were recorded for this clonotype. The rearrangement uses TRBV24-1 and TRBJ2-3; D is perhaps TRBD2 (5 bases). The CDR3 totals 14 residues. Germline V lookup: CDR1 KGHDR, CDR2 SFDVKD. V lost 7 bases and J 0 bases, leaving 10 bases between the germline ends. This CDR3 reads CATRGRLSTDTQYF. CDR3 nucleotide sequence: TGTGCCACCAGAGGGAGACTTAGCACAGATACGCAGTATTTT.

This clonotype appeared many times. The genes are TRBV5-1 and TRBJ2-2; D unresolved. This CDR3 comprises 16 residues. The germline V gene encodes CDR1 SGHRS and CDR2 YFSETQ. V was trimmed by 1 base and J by 0 bases, leaving 10 bases between them. The chain's CDR3 is CASSLSGRANTGELFF. CDR3 sequence (DNA): TGCGCCAGCAGCTTGTCTGGGCGCGCGAACACCGGGGAGCTGTTTTTT.

This clonotype was seen ten or more times. The V and J genes are TRBV15 and TRBJ2-3; D remains ambiguous. This CDR3 has 14 amino acids. V lost 1 base and J 3 bases, leaving 8 bases between the germline ends. Germline values: CDR1 LNHNV, CDR2 YYDKDF (reference sequence). The CDR3 bases are TGTGCCACCAGCAGAGGTGTGGGGACAGATACGCAGTATTTT. Translating gives CATSRGVGTDTQYF.

The sample holds many counts of this clonotype. The rearrangement uses TRBV20-1 and TRBJ2-1; D might be TRBD2 (5 bases). This CDR3 is 14 amino acids long. Trimming left V 3 bases short and J 4 bases short, with 13 bases between. Germline V gene sequence: CDR1 DFQATT, CDR2 SNEGSKA (reference sequence). CDR3 sequence reads: CSASPRPGYNEQFF. The CDR3 DNA sequence: TGCAGTGCTAGCCCCCGACCGGGATACAATGAGCAGTTCTTC.

The chain combines TRBV5-4 with TRBJ2-1, with a weak D call TRBD1 (6 bases). This CDR3 contains 16 residues. Trimming removed 2 bases from V and 1 base from J, with 13 bases in between. Germline CDR1 and CDR2: SGHNT and YYREEE (reference sequence). CDR3 sequence (DNA): TGTGCCAGCAGCTTCTTCAGGGGTCGATCCTACAATGAGCAGTTCTTC. Its translation is CASSFFRGRSYNEQFF.

This clonotype was found many times. The CDR3 coding sequence is TGTGCCAGCTCACCAAGTCTTACGTGGGATTCGGGGAATGAGCAGTTCTTC. Translation: CASSPSLTWDSGNEQFF. This chain uses TRBV18 with TRBJ2-1; D might be TRBD2 (5 bases). The CDR3 has 17 residues. Germline-derived CDR1 and CDR2 are KGHSH and LQKENI. The V end lost 2 bases, the J end lost 7 bases, and 21 bases lay between the germline ends.

V is TRBV20-1 and J is TRBJ2-5; possibly TRBD2 for D (6 bases). The CDR3 has 13 amino acids. V was clipped by 5 bases and J by 5 bases, with 15 bases between them. The V gene's germline CDR1 is DFQATT and CDR2 SNEGSKA (reference sequence). The DNA of the CDR3 is TGCAGTGCTCCAAGTTTTGGAGGGGAGACCCAGTACTTC. Translating it yields CSAPSFGGETQYF.

The rearrangement links TRBV27 to TRBJ2-1, with 9 bases that match TRBD2. Germline V lookup: CDR1 MNHEY, CDR2 SMNVEV (reference sequence). This CDR3 region has 16 residues. Trimming at V came to 5 bases and at J to 4 bases, leaving 9 bases not matched to a gene. CDR3 nucleotides: TGTGCCAGCAGTGCAACGTCTAGCGGGACGTACAATGAGCAGTTCTTC. It codes for CASSATSSGTYNEQFF.

This clonotype was detected ten times or more. The chain employs TRBV27 and TRBJ2-7; a possible D gene is TRBD1 (6 bases). V was shortened by 4 bases and J by 1 base, with 14 bases between the two germline ends. Looked up from germline, CDR1 is MNHEY and CDR2 is SMNVEV (reference sequence). The CDR3 contains 15 residues. Written as DNA, the CDR3 is TGTGCCAGCAGTTCCTCAGGGGCAGGATCCTACGAGCAGTACTTC. Translation: CASSSSGAGSYEQYF.